This T cell receptor beta chain emerged from a study of OX40 agonist ivuxolimab in advanced cancers. Study context: Mean age approximately 66 years, range about 23 to 80; roughly 82% male. Study findings and constraints: The average count of expanded clones was higher among CD8+ T cells than among CD4+.

Patients were ineligible given autoimmune disease history or systemic immunosuppression. Clones were read by immunoSEQ multiplex PCR, and TCRdb kept only the in-frame ones, dropping some. The table lists about 62,000 clones, 75% to 85% of them singletons, with roughly 10% in the top ten. Remarks on this clone: Its antigen is not identified. Other nucleotide sequences from this sample produce the same CDR3.

Germline assignment: CDR1 SGHTA and CDR2 FQGTGA. This CDR3 contains 13 residues. Trimming took off 1 base at V and 3 bases at J, with 5 bases between the two ends. The sequences come from CD4+ or CD8+ T cells sorted from blood, collected in a trial of the OX40 agonist ivuxolimab. This chain uses TRBV7-3 with TRBJ2-3; D remains unclear. The clonotype originates from an adult with an advanced solid tumor such as melanoma, head and neck, liver or kidney cancer. The DNA of the CDR3 is TGTGCCAGCAGCTTAATGGGGACAGATACGCAGTATTTT. Its protein is CASSLMGTDTQYF.